Included here is one TCR beta chain sequence, with context. This sample is drawn from a study of T cell changes during pregnancy in multiple sclerosis. Generated by immunoSEQ multiplex PCR, the TCRdb table keeps only in-frame clones and is missing some. This table holds under 75,000 clones, about 90% found once. Sample: CD4+ T cells from peripheral blood mononuclear cells, taken after pregnancy. The origin of this receptor is a female donor with multiple sclerosis, enrolled in a pregnancy study.

For the CDR3, the DNA is TGTGCCAGCAGTTTTGGGGACAGACCGAACACCGGGGAGCTGTTTTTT. Residues: CASSFGDRPNTGELFF. The V gene is TRBV28, the J gene TRBJ2-2, with 7 bases aligning to TRBD1. This CDR3 has 16 amino acids. V shed 3 bases and J 0 bases; nucleotides not matched to a gene: 4. CDR1 and CDR2 (germline): MDHEN, SYDVKM.